The clone carrying this T cell receptor beta chain was found many times. The antigen remains undetermined. This record belongs to a study of regulatory T cells in long-lasting Graves disease. CDR3-region Arm-PCR and iRepertoire HTBI primers produced the TCR beta libraries. TCRdb passed the multiplex PCR reads through MiXCR, listing each CDR3 protein once. The sample lists around 330,000 distinct CDR3 sequences, 15% to 20% occurring once. Regarding time point: newly diagnosed GD, antithyroid drugs for less than 3 months. After RNA was extracted from PBMCs, the TCR library was made from it. Tubes containing EDTA received nine milliliters of drawn peripheral blood. The germline V gene encodes CDR1 KGHDR and CDR2 SFDVKD. Trimming took 0 bases from V and 11 from J; bases not matched to a gene: 3. CDR3 length equals 13 residues. Study-wide findings and caveats: Preferential use of TRBV28, TRBJ1-2 and TRBJ2-5 was seen in persistent disease.

This chain joins TRBV24-1 and TRBJ2-3; 8 bases are shared with TRBD2. This clonotype was sampled from a female donor with Graves disease. Sequencing used peripheral blood mononuclear cells (PBMCs), obtained at new diagnosis, from a patient treated with antithyroid drugs. CDR3 in amino acids: CATSDLATSGQYF. The CDR3 DNA follows: TGTGCCACCAGTGATTTGGCTACTAGCGGGCAGTATTTT.